This passage covers 19 T cell receptor beta chains from one sample sequenced in a study of T cell responses to AZD1222 COVID-19 vaccine. The table came from immunoSEQ multiplex PCR; TCRdb's copy has only in-frame clones and leaves some out. The sample includes some 36,000 clones, approximately 88% of them seen just once. Here the sequenced sample was peripheral blood, taken on day 0 of AZD1222 vaccination. The receptors were gathered from an adult in good health.

This rearrangement joins TRBV6-4 to TRBJ1-5; D perhaps matches TRBD1 (5 bases). CDR1 MRHNA and CDR2 SNTAGT come from the germline V gene. Trimming removed 6 bases at V and 6 bases at J, with 15 bases between. The CDR3 is made up of 14 amino acids. CDR3 DNA sequence: TGTGCCAGCAGAAGGGCGGGGGACCCTCAGCCCCAGCATTTT. It specifies CASRRAGDPQPQHF.

This rearrangement joins TRBV10-3 to TRBJ2-2; D is ambiguous. The CDR3 consists of 11 residues. The germline V and J ends were trimmed by 6 bases and 5 bases, with 4 bases remaining between them. The V gene's germline CDR1 is ENHRY and CDR2 SYGVKD. CDR3 sequence: CAIRETGELFF. Written as DNA, the CDR3 is TGTGCCATCAGGGAGACCGGGGAGCTGTTTTTT.

The chain joins TRBV6-1 to TRBJ2-7; D call uncertain. Germline values: CDR1 MNHNS, CDR2 SASEGT. The V end lost 1 base, the J end lost 4 bases, and 5 bases lay between the germline ends. This CDR3 has 12 residues. The CDR3 loop is CASSEVIYEQYF. CDR3 DNA sequence: TGTGCCAGCAGTGAAGTGATTTACGAGCAGTACTTC.

The rearrangement joins TRBV28 to TRBJ2-7; 7 nucleotides line up with TRBD1. The CDR3 consists of 15 residues. J lost 0 bases, V lost 5 bases, and 7 bases had no gene match. CDR1 and CDR2 (germline): MDHEN, SYDVKM. The CDR3 protein is CASSHRDRASYEQYF. CDR3 nucleotide sequence: TGTGCCAGCAGTCACCGGGACAGAGCCTCCTACGAGCAGTACTTC.

The chain uses TRBV6-1 and TRBJ2-7, with D hard to call. V lost 2 bases to trimming and J lost 7 bases, with 12 bases between them. The CDR3 sequence is 13 residues long. Germline V gene data show CDR1 as MNHNS and CDR2 as SASEGT. CDR3 region: CASSESARSEQYF. The CDR3 DNA follows: TGTGCCAGCAGTGAATCGGCGAGGTCGGAGCAGTACTTC.

The chain joins TRBV2 to TRBJ2-7, with D perhaps matching TRBD2 (6 bases). The CDR3 consists of 13 residues. V was cut by 4 bases and J by 10 bases, with 17 bases left in between. Germline assignment: CDR1 SNHLY and CDR2 FYNNEI. The CDR3 DNA sequence: TGTGCCAGCAGTGTGGCGGGGCGGGTACAACAGTACTTC. Encoded protein: CASSVAGRVQQYF.

This clone showed up just once. This chain connects TRBV18 to TRBJ1-3, with D perhaps TRBD1 (5 bases). Germline V gene lookup returns CDR1 KGHSH and CDR2 LQKENI. CDR3 length: 17 residues. Trimming stripped 2 bases from V and 0 bases from J, with 14 bases between. DNA for the CDR3: TGTGCCAGCTCACCAAGAGACAGTGCTAGCTCTGGAAACACCATATATTTT. Translating it yields CASSPRDSASSGNTIYF.

The J gene is TRBJ2-4, the V gene TRBV7-9, with D hard to call. Trimming pared 4 bases from V and 7 bases from J, leaving 8 bases between. The CDR3 is 12 residues long. Germline V gene sequence: CDR1 SEHNR, CDR2 FQNEAQ (reference sequence). CDR3 coding DNA: TGTGCCAGCAGCTCCCCAATGAACATTCAGTACTTC. Translation: CASSSPMNIQYF. Complete variable domain (other parts from reference TRBV7-9 and TRBJ2-4): DTGVSQNPRHKITKRGQNVTFRCDPISEHNRLYWYRQTLGQGPEFLTYFQNEAQLEKSRLLSDRFSAERPKGSFSTLEIQRTEQGDSAMYLCASSSPMNIQYFGAGTRLSVL.

The chain joins TRBV5-1 to TRBJ2-7, with 7 bases matching TRBD1. Germline V gene data show CDR1 as SGHRS and CDR2 as YFSETQ. V lost 0 bases to trimming and J lost 2 bases; unmatched junction nucleotides: 2. The CDR3 contains 14 residues. CDR3 sequence (DNA): TGCGCCAGCAGCTTGGCCGGGACAGCCTACGAGCAGTACTTC. Translation: CASSLAGTAYEQYF.

The chain combines TRBV3-1 (or the pseudogene TRBV3-2) with TRBJ1-1, with D maybe TRBD1 (5 bases). CDR1 is LGHDT and CDR2 is YNNKEL in the germline V gene (reference sequence). V was shortened by 5 bases and J by 4 bases, with 11 bases between the two germline ends. This CDR3 has 13 amino acids. The CDR3 DNA reads TGTGCCAGCAGCAACCAGGGATTCACTGAAGCTTTCTTT. Residues: CASSNQGFTEAFF.

The rearrangement joins TRBV7-9 to TRBJ1-1; no clear D. CDR1 SEHNR and CDR2 FQNEAQ come from the germline V gene (reference sequence). The CDR3 is made up of 13 amino acids. Trimming shortened V by 1 base and J by 8 bases, and 11 bases separated the two germline ends. CDR3 protein: CASSLVSAQEAFF. The CDR3 region has the DNA TGTGCCAGCAGCTTAGTTTCCGCTCAAGAAGCTTTCTTT.

The chain carries TRBV10-3 and TRBJ1-3; D possibly corresponds to TRBD1 (5 bases). Germline CDR1 reads ENHRY; CDR2 reads SYGVKD. V was pared by 2 bases and J by 0 bases, with 8 bases between. The CDR3 is made up of 15 amino acids. As DNA, the CDR3 is TGTGCCATCAGTGAGGGGGACTTCTCTGGAAACACCATATATTTT. Translating it yields CAISEGDFSGNTIYF.

The chain uses TRBV7-8 and TRBJ2-7, with D hard to call. Germline assignment: CDR1 SGHVS and CDR2 FQNEAQ. The germline V and J ends were trimmed by 5 bases and 0 bases, with 17 bases remaining between them. The CDR3 sequence is 16 residues long. As DNA, the CDR3 is TGTGCCAGCAGCCACCGTGTCGGCGGTAGCTCCTACGAGCAGTACTTC. Translation: CASSHRVGGSSYEQYF.

J is TRBJ1-1 and V is TRBV11-3; D unclear. The V end was cut by 1 base, the J end by 7 bases, with 16 bases between. Germline CDR1 and CDR2: SGHNT and YENEEA. The CDR3 totals 15 residues. CDR3 DNA sequence: TGTGCCAGCAGCTTAGCTCCCTTCGGACGGTTTGAAGCTTTCTTT. This encodes CASSLAPFGRFEAFF.

V gene TRBV5-1 combines with J gene TRBJ2-2; 10 bases map to TRBD2. The CDR3 totals 15 residues. V was pared by 7 bases and J by 5 bases, with 8 bases of the junction left unmatched. Germline V gene lookup returns CDR1 SGHRS and CDR2 YFSETQ. CDR3 amino acids: CASRIGTSVTGELFF. The CDR3 bases are TGCGCCAGCCGAATAGGGACTAGCGTGACCGGGGAGCTGTTTTTT.

The rearrangement uses TRBV2 and TRBJ2-3; no clear D. From germline, CDR1 is SNHLY and CDR2 FYNNEI. The CDR3 has 14 residues. Trimming took 6 bases from V and 5 from J, leaving 15 bases between them. CDR3 protein: CASRKGPDQDTQYF. CDR3 DNA sequence: TGTGCCAGCAGGAAAGGGCCGGACCAAGATACGCAGTATTTT.

The table lists this clone with a count of one. The CDR3 loop is CASSPGLAGAARDTQYF. The CDR3 region has the DNA TGTGCCAGCAGCCCGGGACTAGCGGGAGCCGCGAGAGATACGCAGTATTTT. The chain has TRBV28 and TRBJ2-3; 14 nucleotides align to TRBD2. Per the germline V gene, CDR1 is MDHEN and CDR2 is SYDVKM. The CDR3 extends over 17 amino acids. V shed 6 bases, J shed 5 bases, and the junction held 10 bases outside the gene matches.

The chain is built from TRBV7-6 and TRBJ1-1, with 9 nucleotides matching TRBD1. There are 13 residues in the CDR3. Losses at the gene ends were 5 bases for V and 3 bases for J; bases not matched to a gene: 1. The V gene's germline CDR1 is SGHVS and CDR2 FNYEAQ. The CDR3 reads CASSRQGDTEAFF. The CDR3, as DNA: TGTGCCAGCAGCCGACAGGGGGACACTGAAGCTTTCTTT.

This rearrangement joins TRBV9 to TRBJ1-4; TRBD1 aligns across 8 bases. Germline V gene lookup returns CDR1 SGDLS and CDR2 YYNGEE. This CDR3 spans 14 amino acids. The V segment lost 3 bases and the J segment 10 bases; nucleotides outside the gene matches: 8. The CDR3 nucleotides read TGTGCCAGCAGCGAACAGGGGGAGCCGAGAAAACTGTTTTTT. Its translation is CASSEQGEPRKLFF.